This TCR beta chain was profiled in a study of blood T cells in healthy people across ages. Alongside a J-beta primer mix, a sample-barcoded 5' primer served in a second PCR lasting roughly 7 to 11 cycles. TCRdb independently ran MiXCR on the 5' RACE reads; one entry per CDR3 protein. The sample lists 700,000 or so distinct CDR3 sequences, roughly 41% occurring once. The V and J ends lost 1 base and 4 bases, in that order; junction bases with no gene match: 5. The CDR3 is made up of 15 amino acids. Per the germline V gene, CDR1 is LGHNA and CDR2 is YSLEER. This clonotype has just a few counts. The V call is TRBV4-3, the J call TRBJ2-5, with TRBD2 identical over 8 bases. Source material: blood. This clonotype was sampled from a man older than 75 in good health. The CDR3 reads CASSQAGLEPETQYF. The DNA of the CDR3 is TGCGCCAGCAGCCAAGCGGGACTAGAACCAGAGACCCAGTACTTC.